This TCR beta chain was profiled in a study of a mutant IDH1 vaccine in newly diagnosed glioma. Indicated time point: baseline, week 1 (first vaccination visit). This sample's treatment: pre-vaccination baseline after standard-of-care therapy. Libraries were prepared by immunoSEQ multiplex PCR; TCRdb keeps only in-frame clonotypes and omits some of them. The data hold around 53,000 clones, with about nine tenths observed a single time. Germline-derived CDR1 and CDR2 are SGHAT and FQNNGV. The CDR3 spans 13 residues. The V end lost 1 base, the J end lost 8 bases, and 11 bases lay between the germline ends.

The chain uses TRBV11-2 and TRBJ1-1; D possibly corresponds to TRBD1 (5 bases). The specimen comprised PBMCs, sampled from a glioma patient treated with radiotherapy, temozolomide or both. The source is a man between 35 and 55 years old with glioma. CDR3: CASSLVRGAEAFF. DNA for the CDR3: TGTGCCAGCAGCTTAGTAAGGGGCGCAGAAGCTTTCTTT.